This is a list of T cell receptor beta chains from one sample in a study of shared clonotypes between healthy human individuals. TCRdb keeps only in-frame clones here, not all; method: immunoSEQ multiplex PCR. Found here are millions of clones, roughly 95% of them singletons; the top ten hold around 1.1%. Source material: naive CD8+ T cells sorted from blood. The receptor source for this set is a man aged 18 to 30 in good health. Both conserved end residues are part of each CDR3. The D gene is left open where the match is weak.

V: TRBV7-2
length: 17
D: TRBD2
J: TRBJ2-1
CDR3: CASSLAWYSGNYNEQFF
DNA: TGTGCCAGCAGCTTAGCGTGGTACAGCGGGAACTACAATGAGCAGTTCTTC

V: TRBV27
length: 16
D: TRBD2
J: TRBJ2-1
CDR3: CASSLGTSGGPNEQFF
DNA: TGTGCCAGCAGTTTAGGGACTAGCGGGGGCCCAAATGAGCAGTTCTTC

V: TRBV30
length: 12
D: -
J: TRBJ2-1
CDR3: CAWSSVYNEQFF
DNA: TGTGCCTGGAGTTCGGTCTACAATGAGCAGTTCTTC

V: TRBV5-6
length: 14
D: TRBD1
J: TRBJ1-2
CDR3: CASSWDRAAGGYTF
DNA: TGTGCCAGCAGCTGGGACAGGGCGGCTGGCGGCTACACCTTC

V: TRBV28
length: 16
D: -
J: TRBJ2-5
CDR3: CASSLVLGLSQETQYF
DNA: TGTGCCAGCAGTTTAGTTCTCGGACTATCACAAGAGACCCAGTACTTC

V: TRBV27
length: 17
D: TRBD1
J: TRBJ1-2
CDR3: CASSLGPGTGDSYGYTF
DNA: TGTGCCAGCAGTTTAGGTCCTGGGACAGGGGATTCCTATGGCTACACCTTC

V: TRBV5-6
length: 15
D: -
J: TRBJ2-5
CDR3: CASSLALGGQETQYF
DNA: TGTGCCAGCAGCTTGGCCCTGGGTGGGCAAGAGACCCAGTACTTC

V: TRBV7-9
length: 16
D: -
J: TRBJ2-7
CDR3: CASSLAIGKPPYEQYF
DNA: TGTGCCAGCAGCTTAGCGATAGGGAAACCCCCCTACGAGCAGTACTTC

V: TRBV5-1
length: 13
D: -
J: TRBJ2-5
CDR3: CASSRTSQETQYF
DNA: TGCGCCAGCAGCCGGACTTCTCAAGAGACCCAGTACTTC

V: TRBV27
length: 14
D: TRBD1
J: TRBJ2-7
CDR3: CASSLTGGSYEQYF
DNA: TGTGCCAGCAGTTTAACAGGGGGCTCCTACGAGCAGTACTTC

V: TRBV25-1
length: 14
D: -
J: TRBJ2-5
CDR3: CASSELGLEETQYF
DNA: TGTGCCAGCAGTGAATTGGGCCTGGAAGAGACCCAGTACTTC

V: TRBV11-2
length: 15
D: -
J: TRBJ2-7
CDR3: CASSLQGTGSYEQYF
DNA: TGTGCCAGCAGCTTACAGGGGACGGGCTCCTACGAGCAGTACTTC